The clone carrying this TCR beta chain appeared many times. Its antigen is not identified. These data belong to a study of metastatic and nonmetastatic thyroid tumors. In the study overall: Malignant and benign thyroid patients had repertoires compared in peripheral blood and tumor or nodule tissue.

Source study methods: To classify distant metastasis in papillary thyroid cancer, a model was built from CDR3 differences across clinicopathological groups. With MiXCR, TCRdb called clones anew from the PCR reads. These V and J calls rely on TCRdb rather than the paper's analysis. Counted here are about 52,000 clones, 17% occurring once; the ten biggest clones make up under 3%. The CDR3 has 12 residues. The germline CDR1 and CDR2 sequences are MNHNS and SASEGT. V dropped 10 bases and J dropped 3 bases, with 10 bases sitting between them. Study-level results: As reported, TCR beta diversity in blood and tumor was significantly higher in malignant thyroid tumors than in benign nodules.

Nobody among the patients had been given any treatment before thyroid surgery. The V and J genes are TRBV6-1 and TRBJ2-1, with D unresolved. Sequenced: blood. The sequence came from a female donor with papillary thyroid cancer or a benign thyroid nodule (not recorded which). Some clones in this sample may be carry-over from other donors' samples. CDR3 bases: TGTGCCACGTCCCCGCACTACAATGAGCAGTTCTTC. Its translation: CATSPHYNEQFF.